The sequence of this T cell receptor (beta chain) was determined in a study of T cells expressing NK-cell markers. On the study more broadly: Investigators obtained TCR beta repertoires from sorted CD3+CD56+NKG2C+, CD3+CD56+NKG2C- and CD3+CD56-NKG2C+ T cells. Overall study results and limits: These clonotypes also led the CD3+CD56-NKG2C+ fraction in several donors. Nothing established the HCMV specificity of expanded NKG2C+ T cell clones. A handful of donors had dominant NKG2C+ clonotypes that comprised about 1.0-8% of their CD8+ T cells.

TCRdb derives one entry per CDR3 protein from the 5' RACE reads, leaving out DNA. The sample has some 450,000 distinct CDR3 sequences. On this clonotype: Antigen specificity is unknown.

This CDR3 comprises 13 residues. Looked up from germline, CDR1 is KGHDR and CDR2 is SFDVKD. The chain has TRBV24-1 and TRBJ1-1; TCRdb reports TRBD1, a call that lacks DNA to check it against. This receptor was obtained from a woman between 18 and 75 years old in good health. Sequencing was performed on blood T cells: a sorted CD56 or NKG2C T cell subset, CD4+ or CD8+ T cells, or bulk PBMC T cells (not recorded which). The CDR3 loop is CATWTGAYTEAFF.